Sequencing of this T cell receptor beta chain was carried out in a study of blood T cells in healthy people across ages. Donor samples were obtained from healthy Caucasian individuals from Russia, aged about 6 to 95. Whenever a sample was processed, at least 6 million PBMCs were isolated. The V gene's germline CDR1 is SGHKS and CDR2 YYEKEE (reference sequence). V was shortened by 0 bases and J by 7 bases, with 17 bases between the two germline ends. CDR3 length equals 16 residues. Primed by a sample-barcoded 5' primer and a J-beta primer mix, a second PCR proceeded for 7 to 11 cycles. Every sample gave at least 3 million paired-end reads containing CDR3. MiXCR was run by TCRdb on the 5' RACE reads, yielding one entry per CDR3 protein. The sample shows around 1.1 million distinct CDR3 sequences, 35% to 40% of them seen only once.

This rearrangement joins TRBV5-5 to TRBJ1-5, with a tentative D call TRBD1 (6 bases). The sequenced material came from blood. The origin of this receptor is a man younger than 35 in good health. This CDR3 is CASSLDRVSSKQPQHF. CDR3 coding DNA: TGTGCCAGCAGCTTGGACAGGGTTTCCTCTAAGCAGCCCCAGCATTTT. Variable domain in full (rest from reference TRBV5-5 and TRBJ1-5): DAGVTQSPTHLIKTRGQQVTLRCSPISGHKSVSWYQQVLGQGPQFIFQYYEKEERGRGNFPDRFSARQFPNYSSELNVNALLLGDSALYLCASSLDRVSSKQPQHFGDGTRLSIL.